The following is a T cell receptor beta chain sequence with its context. Its antigen is undetermined. With V trimmed by 6 bases and J by 10 bases, 9 bases remained unmatched. CDR1 and CDR2 from the germline V gene are SGHTA and FQGNSA. The CDR3 totals 14 residues. This record comes from a study of high-grade serous ovarian cancer treatment subgroups. Regarding the study as a whole: Repertoire analysis covered CDR3 alone, not CDR1 or CDR2.

Clones were read by immunoSEQ multiplex PCR, and TCRdb kept only the in-frame ones, dropping some. The sample has about 5,200 clones, around 80% seen once. Tumor tissue was taken before any definitive surgery or chemotherapy was given. The receptor was isolated from a human donor with high-grade serous ovarian cancer. Sequenced: tumor tissue. The V call is TRBV7-2, the J call TRBJ1-6, with TRBD1 matching 7 bases. DNA for the CDR3: TGTGCCAGCAGTTCTAACAGGGGAAGCTCACCCCTCCACTTT. Translating it yields CASSSNRGSSPLHF.